This passage covers 25 T cell receptor beta chains from one sample sequenced in a study of blood T cell repertoires in COVID-19. The protocol was immunoSEQ multiplex PCR, while the TCRdb copy is restricted to in-frame clones and leaves out a portion. The sample contains approximately 68,000 clones, 65% to 90% of which appear only once. Sequencing was done on a sample of peripheral blood. The source is a woman between 55 and 75 years old with acute or convalescent COVID-19.

V and J are TRBV18 and TRBJ2-3; perhaps TRBD2 as D (5 bases). Germline CDR1 is KGHSH and CDR2 is LQKENI. Trimming removed 1 base at V and 4 bases at J, with 12 bases between. The CDR3 loop spans 15 amino acids. The CDR3 sequence: CASSPREQVSDTQYF. In DNA form, the CDR3 reads TGTGCCAGCTCACCACGGGAGCAAGTTTCAGATACGCAGTATTTT.

CDR3 nucleotide sequence: TGTGCCAGTAGTATAGGGGGGGGACAGGGTCGTGAAAAACTGTTTTTT. This encodes CASSIGGGQGREKLFF. This rearrangement joins TRBV19 to TRBJ1-4; TRBD1 agrees at 9 bases. V dropped 1 base and J dropped 7; count of bases not matched to a gene: 7. The CDR3 loop spans 16 amino acids. Germline CDR1 is LNHDA and CDR2 is SQIVND (reference sequence).

This clone occurred once. The CDR3 loop is CASSQGGTGFSYEQYF. In DNA form, the CDR3 reads TGTGCCAGCAGCCAAGGGGGGACAGGGTTCTCCTACGAGCAGTACTTC. The chain combines TRBV14 with TRBJ2-7, with 9 positions matching TRBD1. The CDR3 is 16 amino acids. CDR1 is SGHDN and CDR2 is FVKESK in the germline V gene. The ends lost 1 base at V and 0 bases at J; junction bases unmatched: 4.

The chain employs TRBV5-1 and TRBJ2-2; maybe TRBD1 (6 bases). The CDR3 is 15 amino acids. Germline CDR1 and CDR2: SGHRS and YFSETQ. V was cut by 7 bases and J by 0 bases, with 13 bases left in between. The CDR3 region has the DNA TGCGCCAGCCTCCTCCAGGGGTCGAACACCGGGGAGCTGTTTTTT. Translating gives CASLLQGSNTGELFF.

This clone showed up just once. The rearrangement links TRBV10-3 to TRBJ1-1; the D gene is possibly TRBD1 (5 bases). CDR1 is ENHRY and CDR2 is SYGVKD in the germline V gene. This CDR3 is 10 amino acids long. Deletions cut 10 bases from V and 11 bases from J, with 14 bases between. The CDR3 is CATGSYRAFF. The CDR3 bases are TGTGCCACCGGGAGTTACAGGGCTTTCTTT.

The chain couples TRBV18 to TRBJ1-6; a weak D match, TRBD1 (6 bases). V was trimmed by 2 bases and J by 0 bases, leaving 17 bases between them. The germline gives CDR1 KGHSH, CDR2 LQKENI. The CDR3 loop spans 19 amino acids. The CDR3 region has the DNA TGTGCCAGCTCACCAATGGGGGTCCGACAGGTCTCCTATAATTCACCCCTCCACTTT. It yields the protein CASSPMGVRQVSYNSPLHF.

V and J are TRBV7-6 and TRBJ1-6, with a weak D call TRBD1 (6 bases). The CDR3 loop spans 15 amino acids. In germline, CDR1 is SGHVS, CDR2 FNYEAQ. V lost 6 bases and J 9 bases, leaving 18 bases between the germline ends. CDR3 protein: CASSPLGGAVSPLHF. The CDR3, as DNA: TGTGCCAGCAGTCCACTTGGGGGGGCGGTTTCACCCCTCCACTTT.

This chain connects TRBV7-9 to TRBJ2-7; D unresolved. CDR1 and CDR2 from the germline V gene are SEHNR and FQNEAQ (reference sequence). CDR3 length: 12 residues. With 5 bases removed from V and 5 bases from J, the gap between germline ends came to 10 bases. The CDR3 DNA reads as TGTGCCAGCAGCCAATCAGCGAACGAGCAGTACTTC. Translation: CASSQSANEQYF.

A single count supports this clone. J is TRBJ1-2 and V is TRBV12-3 or TRBV12-4; possibly TRBD1 for D (6 bases). V was shortened by 5 bases and J by 4 bases, with 11 bases between the two germline ends. CDR3 length: 13 residues. As DNA, the CDR3 is TGTGCCAGCAGTCCCCAGGACAGCTATGGCTACACCTTC. As protein: CASSPQDSYGYTF.

The rearrangement links TRBV27 to TRBJ1-1, with D perhaps TRBD1 (5 bases). Germline values: CDR1 MNHEY, CDR2 SMNVEV (reference sequence). This CDR3 is 12 amino acids long. V gave up 6 bases and J gave up 6 bases, with 11 bases separating them. CDR3 coding DNA: TGTGCCAGCAGAAAGGGGTTCGCTGAAGCTTTCTTT. Translating it yields CASRKGFAEAFF.

The chain links TRBV19 to TRBJ2-5; TRBD2 matches 14 bases. Germline lookup yields CDR1 LNHDA and CDR2 SQIVND (reference sequence). There are 21 residues in the CDR3. Unmatched junction bases numbered 18, after V lost 1 base and J lost 5 bases. The CDR3 bases are TGTGCCAGTAGTATAGCTCCCTTGACTAGCGGGGGGGCCGGCGGCGGGGAGACCCAGTACTTC. This codes for CASSIAPLTSGGAGGGETQYF.

V and J are TRBV10-3 and TRBJ2-7; tentatively, D is TRBD1 (5 bases). The CDR3 loop spans 14 amino acids. Germline V gene sequence: CDR1 ENHRY, CDR2 SYGVKD. V was trimmed by 10 bases and J by 3 bases, leaving 19 bases between them. CDR3 in amino acids: CATSRAGSNYEQYF. The CDR3 coding sequence is TGTGCCACCTCAAGGGCAGGGTCAAACTACGAGCAGTACTTC.

V usage is TRBV29-1 and J usage is TRBJ1-2, with TRBD1 matching over 9 bases. V trimming: 7 bases; J trimming: 8 bases; junction bases outside the gene matches: 5. From germline, CDR1 is SQVTM and CDR2 ANQGSEA. This CDR3 has 11 amino acids. The CDR3 region has the DNA TGCAGCGGCGAGGACAGGGGAGGCTACACCTTC. Protein: CSGEDRGGYTF.

The genes are TRBV11-2 and TRBJ1-4, with D perhaps matching TRBD1 (6 bases). The germline gives CDR1 SGHAT, CDR2 FQNNGV. The CDR3 length is 16 residues. V lost 3 bases and J 3 bases, leaving 14 bases between the germline ends. The CDR3 sequence is CASSFPTGLANEKLFF. As DNA, the CDR3 is TGTGCCAGCAGCTTTCCGACAGGTTTGGCTAATGAAAAACTGTTTTTT.

The CDR3 loop is CASSLDAGGTDTQYF. The CDR3 coding sequence is TGTGCCAGCAGCTTAGATGCGGGGGGCACAGATACGCAGTATTTT. The V call is TRBV13, the J call TRBJ2-3, with 7 bases lining up with TRBD2. Trimming removed 1 base from V and 1 base from J; junction bases left unmatched: 2. The CDR3 is made up of 15 amino acids. Germline V CDR1 and CDR2: PRHDT, FYEKMQ (reference sequence).

The V gene is TRBV11-1, the J gene TRBJ1-4; tentatively, D is TRBD1 (6 bases). The CDR3 length is 14 residues. The ends were cut back, 5 bases at V and 6 bases at J, with 13 bases in the middle. Germline values: CDR1 SGHAT, CDR2 FQDESV (reference sequence). Here the CDR3 reads CASSRDAGDEKLFF. CDR3 DNA sequence: TGTGCCAGCAGCCGGGATGCAGGGGATGAAAAACTGTTTTTT.

The chain recombines TRBV5-1 with TRBJ1-1; D is possibly TRBD1 (6 bases). Germline V gene data show CDR1 as SGHRS and CDR2 as YFSETQ. The V gene lost 0 bases and the J gene lost 4 bases, with 19 bases spanning the gap. The CDR3 runs to 17 residues. CDR3 in DNA: TGCGCCAGCAGCTTGGGGGGGCAGCCCCTACTAGTCACTGAAGCTTTCTTT. Its translation: CASSLGGQPLLVTEAFF.

The CDR3 protein is CASSTGAGGTYNEQFF. The CDR3, as DNA: TGCGCCAGCAGCACCGGAGCGGGGGGTACCTACAATGAGCAGTTCTTC. V and J are TRBV5-1 and TRBJ2-1; 9 bases are a match to TRBD2. Germline-derived CDR1 and CDR2 are SGHRS and YFSETQ. Trimming removed 4 bases from V and 2 bases from J; junction bases left unmatched: 7. This CDR3 is built from 16 residues.

The V call is TRBV5-1, the J call TRBJ2-4; maybe TRBD1 (6 bases). The CDR3 consists of 15 residues. CDR1 SGHRS and CDR2 YFSETQ come from the germline V gene. The ends were cut back, 4 bases at V and 6 bases at J, with 17 bases in the middle. The CDR3 nucleotides read TGCGCCAGCAGCGAAGTGAGGGGCAGGGGAAACATTCAGTACTTC. As protein: CASSEVRGRGNIQYF.

This clone turned up a few times. Given a much more abundant clone one base away, this may be a read error. The chain links TRBV10-3 to TRBJ2-3; TRBD1 matches 7 bases. This CDR3 spans 16 amino acids. Germline assignment: CDR1 ENHRY and CDR2 SYGVKD. V lost 8 bases to trimming and J lost 5 bases; unmatched junction nucleotides: 16. The CDR3 reads CAICGGDRDGGDTQYF. Here the CDR3 DNA reads TGTGCCATCTGTGGGGGTGACAGGGATGGGGGAGATACGCAGTATTTT.

The chain has TRBV12-5 and TRBJ2-7, with 10 bases identical to TRBD2. There are 13 residues in the CDR3. Germline lookup yields CDR1 LGHNT and CDR2 FRNRAP. V was pared by 2 bases and J by 6 bases, with 1 base of the junction left unmatched. The CDR3 sequence is CASGLSGGAEQYF. CDR3 nucleotide sequence: TGTGCTAGTGGTTTGAGCGGGGGGGCCGAGCAGTACTTC.

The chain joins TRBV10-1 to TRBJ2-3; no clear D. With 8 bases removed from V and 0 bases from J, the gap between germline ends came to 6 bases. CDR3 length: 12 amino acids. Looked up from germline, CDR1 is WNHNN and CDR2 is SYGVQD (reference sequence). This chain's CDR3 is CASPVSTDTQYF. The CDR3 DNA sequence: TGCGCCAGCCCCGTAAGCACAGATACGCAGTATTTT.

The rearrangement joins TRBV6-2 or TRBV6-3 to TRBJ1-2, with a tentative D call TRBD1 (6 bases). Trimming removed 5 bases at V and 0 bases at J, with 16 bases between. CDR1 and CDR2 (germline): MNHEY, SVGEGT. This CDR3 is built from 16 residues. Here the CDR3 reads CASSDLRGGPNYGYTF. The CDR3 DNA follows: TGTGCCAGCAGTGACCTGCGGGGGGGGCCTAACTATGGCTACACCTTC.

This clone has a single count. The chain is built from TRBV27 and TRBJ1-2; D might be TRBD1 (6 bases). The V end lost 6 bases, the J end lost 8 bases, and 13 bases lay between the germline ends. The CDR3 is 12 residues long. Germline V CDR1 and CDR2: MNHEY, SMNVEV (reference sequence). CDR3 DNA sequence: TGTGCCAGCAGAGGACAGTTAGAGGGCTACACCTTC. It specifies CASRGQLEGYTF.

The chain uses TRBV5-1 and TRBJ2-3; 8 positions agree with TRBD2. In germline, CDR1 is SGHRS, CDR2 YFSETQ. Trimming took 7 bases from V and 5 from J; bases not matched to a gene: 9. The CDR3 extends over 14 amino acids. The DNA of the CDR3 is TGCGCCAGCTCCCGGGAGGGTAACAGAGATACGCAGTATTTT. It is translated as CASSREGNRDTQYF.